The present T cell receptor (beta chain) was sequenced within a study of blood T cell repertoires in COVID-19. Background on the study: Acute-phase and convalescent COVID-19 samples originated in the United States, Italy and Spain.

Per the original methods: Reference gene primers were amplified, and this amplification served to estimate nucleated cell counts. Repertoires were generated with immunoSEQ multiplex PCR, while TCRdb's copy carries only in-frame clones and drops some. Clonal size and the V and J genes are those of that table, whereas D and trimming came from the DNA. The sample contains nearly 350,000 clones, about 90% of which appear only once. V lost 2 bases to trimming and J lost 4 bases, with 12 bases between them. Germline V gives CDR1 SGHAT, CDR2 FQNNGV. The CDR3 spans 15 residues. This TCR came from a woman aged 45-65 years with COVID-19, enrolled during active disease. J is TRBJ2-1 and V is TRBV11-2; no reliable D call. Sample: peripheral blood. CDR3 nucleotides: TGTGCCAGCAGCTTACCTTTTGCGGTTTACAATGAGCAGTTCTTC. Its protein product is CASSLPFAVYNEQFF.